The 24 T cell receptor beta chains given below trace back to one sample, sequenced in a study of blood T cell repertoires in COVID-19. TCRdb's table, derived via immunoSEQ multiplex PCR, lists solely in-frame clones and lacks some. The sample includes 300,000 to 350,000 clones, approximately 90% of them seen just once. The material sequenced was peripheral blood. All receptors come from a young man with COVID-19, enrolled during active disease.

The CDR3 protein is CASRQGVDYGYTF. In DNA form, the CDR3 reads TGTGCCAGCAGACAGGGAGTAGACTATGGCTACACCTTC. This chain links TRBV2 with TRBJ1-2; D may be TRBD1 (6 bases). The CDR3 runs 13 residues. From germline, CDR1 is SNHLY and CDR2 FYNNEI. Trimming took off 6 bases at V and 3 bases at J, with 11 bases between the two ends.

The gene calls are TRBV7-8 and TRBJ1-2; TRBD1 is a possible D gene (6 bases). Deletions cut 6 bases from V and 1 base from J, with 9 bases between. Germline V gene sequence: CDR1 SGHVS, CDR2 FQNEAQ. The CDR3 has 13 residues. CDR3 in amino acids: CASSPDSNYGYTF. CDR3 coding DNA: TGTGCCAGCAGTCCGGACAGTAACTATGGCTACACCTTC.

The V call is TRBV28, the J call TRBJ2-5, with D possibly being TRBD2 (6 bases). The ends were cut back, 4 bases at V and 5 bases at J, with 11 bases in the middle. The CDR3 is 13 residues long. The germline V gene encodes CDR1 MDHEN and CDR2 SYDVKM. The chain's CDR3 is CASSSPLAETQYF. CDR3 DNA: TGTGCCAGCAGTTCTCCTCTAGCGGAGACCCAGTACTTC.

The rearrangement uses TRBV19 and TRBJ2-7; D is perhaps TRBD2 (6 bases). Germline loops: CDR1 LNHDA, CDR2 SQIVND (reference sequence). This CDR3 contains 16 residues. The V and J ends lost 5 bases and 6 bases respectively, with 23 bases between them. The CDR3: CASSPPGRGAVSEQYF. CDR3 bases: TGTGCCAGTAGTCCCCCGGGGCGGGGCGCGGTGAGCGAGCAGTACTTC.

This chain joins TRBV27 and TRBJ2-5; no reliable D call. The V gene's germline CDR1 is MNHEY and CDR2 SMNVEV (reference sequence). Trimming stripped 0 bases from V and 4 bases from J, with 6 bases between. This CDR3 has 13 residues. The CDR3 DNA follows: TGTGCCAGCAGTTTATCCCCGGGAGAGACCCAGTACTTC. Translated: CASSLSPGETQYF.

The rearrangement links TRBV2 to TRBJ2-7, with TRBD1 as a possible D gene (6 bases). The CDR3 consists of 12 residues. The V end was cut by 5 bases, the J end by 4 bases, with 9 bases between. The V gene's germline CDR1 is SNHLY and CDR2 FYNNEI. CDR3 in DNA: TGTGCCAGCAGTCAACAGGGATACGAGCAGTACTTC. Its protein product is CASSQQGYEQYF.

The chain uses TRBV5-4 and TRBJ1-3; 7 bases map to TRBD1. The CDR3 loop spans 15 amino acids. V shed 3 bases, J shed 2 bases, and the junction held 5 bases outside the gene matches. CDR1 and CDR2 (germline): SGHNT, YYREEE (reference sequence). The CDR3 region has the DNA TGTGCCAGCAGCTCCTTGGGGACAGCTGGAAACACCATATATTTT. Protein product: CASSSLGTAGNTIYF.

This sequence joins TRBV24-1 and TRBJ2-5, with no clear D. Trimming left V 3 bases short and J 5 bases short, with 18 bases between. The CDR3 is made up of 16 amino acids. The germline V gene has CDR1 KGHDR and CDR2 SFDVKD. The CDR3, as DNA: TGTGCCACCAGTGATCGACATGGATCGGCCCGTGAGACCCAGTACTTC. Protein: CATSDRHGSARETQYF.

The V call is TRBV6-5, the J call TRBJ2-7; 9 nucleotides match TRBD1. The germline V gene encodes CDR1 MNHEY and CDR2 SVGAGI. V dropped 2 bases and J dropped 1; count of bases not matched to a gene: 3. CDR3 length equals 15 residues. The CDR3 nucleotides read TGTGCCAGCAGTTACCCCGGACAGGGGTCCTACGAGCAGTACTTC. Its protein product is CASSYPGQGSYEQYF.

V gene TRBV5-1 combines with J gene TRBJ2-2; weak D call: TRBD1 (5 bases). The CDR3 extends over 16 amino acids. Germline V gene lookup returns CDR1 SGHRS and CDR2 YFSETQ. V was clipped by 0 bases and J by 1 base, with 10 bases between them. For the CDR3, the DNA is TGCGCCAGCAGCTTGGATGGCAGGGAGAACACCGGGGAGCTGTTTTTT. Its protein is CASSLDGRENTGELFF.

This clone was recorded only once. The CDR3 DNA reads as TGTGCCAGCAGCGTTCCGGGGATTATCAAGGGGGGGAACACCATATATTTT. It is translated as CASSVPGIIKGGNTIYF. The rearrangement links TRBV9 to TRBJ1-3; the D gene is possibly TRBD1 (6 bases). Trimming shortened V by 2 bases and J by 7 bases, and 22 bases separated the two germline ends. This CDR3 has 17 residues. Germline loops: CDR1 SGDLS, CDR2 YYNGEE.

The V gene is TRBV30, the J gene TRBJ1-3; the D gene is possibly TRBD1 (6 bases). The CDR3 length is 14 residues. Trimming cost V 2 bases and J 3 bases, with 11 bases left between them. CDR1 and CDR2 from the germline V gene are GTSNPN and SVGIG (reference sequence). The CDR3 nucleotides are TGTGCCTGGAGTTGGGGGGGCGGTGGAAACACCATATATTTT. This translates into CAWSWGGGGNTIYF. The full variable domain, rest sourced from reference TRBV30 and TRBJ1-3, is SQTIHQWPATLVQPVGSPLSLECTVEGTSNPNLYWYRQAAGRGLQLLFYSVGIGQISSEVPQNLSASRPQDRQFILSSKKLLLSDSGFYLCAWSWGGGGNTIYFGEGSWLTVV.

This chain uses TRBV3-1 (or the pseudogene TRBV3-2) with TRBJ2-5, with D tentatively TRBD1 (6 bases). Germline assignment: CDR1 LGHDT and CDR2 YNNKEL (reference sequence). The CDR3 sequence is 15 residues long. V lost 1 base and J 5 bases, leaving 14 bases between the germline ends. This chain's CDR3 is CASSQGQGLGETQYF. The CDR3, as DNA: TGTGCCAGCAGCCAAGGTCAGGGGTTAGGGGAGACCCAGTACTTC.

The chain employs TRBV19 and TRBJ2-1, with TRBD2 matching over 7 bases. The CDR3 has 15 amino acids. J gave up 2 bases and V 1 base, and 2 bases lay outside the gene matches. Germline assignment: CDR1 LNHDA and CDR2 SQIVND (reference sequence). The CDR3, as DNA: TGTGCCAGTAGTATAGGGGGAGGGGCCTACAATGAGCAGTTCTTC. This encodes CASSIGGGAYNEQFF.

The V and J genes are TRBV12-3 or TRBV12-4 and TRBJ2-2, with D perhaps matching TRBD2 (6 bases). V was cut by 6 bases and J by 5 bases, with 10 bases left in between. This CDR3 is built from 13 residues. CDR3 loop: CASRGGRTGELFF. The CDR3 nucleotides are TGTGCCAGCAGGGGGGGACGGACCGGGGAGCTGTTTTTT.

V is TRBV4-3 and J is TRBJ2-5; 8 nucleotides align to TRBD1. Germline V gene sequence: CDR1 LGHNA, CDR2 YSLEER. The ends lost 3 bases at V and 5 bases at J; junction bases unmatched: 14. This CDR3 contains 17 residues. The CDR3 spells CASSQRIGQGWWETQYF. DNA of the CDR3: TGCGCCAGCAGCCAGCGAATCGGACAGGGTTGGTGGGAGACCCAGTACTTC.

The chain combines TRBV7-2 with TRBJ2-1; 7 positions match TRBD1. This CDR3 has 15 residues. Germline assignment: CDR1 SGHTA and CDR2 FQGNSA. V dropped 4 bases and J dropped 4; count of bases not matched to a gene: 7. Written as DNA, the CDR3 is TGTGCCAGCAGCTCGGGACAGACCCTTTACAATGAGCAGTTCTTC. Amino acid sequence: CASSSGQTLYNEQFF.

CDR3 nucleotides: TGTGCCAGCAGCGTACTCCACCGGACAGGGGGCGATGAGCAGTTCTTC. Its translation: CASSVLHRTGGDEQFF. This chain connects TRBV9 to TRBJ2-1; 11 nucleotides line up with TRBD1. This CDR3 comprises 16 residues. The germline CDR1 and CDR2 sequences are SGDLS and YYNGEE. Trimming removed 1 base from V and 8 bases from J; junction bases left unmatched: 8.

In this sample, this clone turned up once. V usage is TRBV7-9 and J usage is TRBJ1-2, with 7 bases aligning to TRBD1. Germline CDR1 SEHNR, CDR2 FQNEAQ (reference sequence). CDR3 size: 12 residues. J lost 8 bases, V lost 5 bases, and 5 bases had no gene match. DNA for the CDR3: TGTGCCAGCAGCGCTTACAGGGGCGGCTACACCTTC. It specifies CASSAYRGGYTF.

This sequence joins TRBV11-2 and TRBJ2-1; TRBD2 agrees at 11 bases. V lost 2 bases, J lost 15 bases, and 9 bases stayed unmatched. CDR1 and CDR2 from the germline V gene are SGHAT and FQNNGV. The CDR3 consists of 14 residues. In DNA form, the CDR3 reads TGTGCCAGCAGCTTAATCGGACTAGCGGGTTCCTTGTTCTTC. It translates to CASSLIGLAGSLFF.

The rearrangement joins TRBV4-1 to TRBJ1-1; no firm D call. Germline V CDR1 and CDR2: MGHRA, YSYEKL. This CDR3 has 19 residues. V was clipped by 3 bases and J by 0 bases, with 23 bases between them. This chain's CDR3 is CASSHPGRGASFMNTEAFF. CDR3 DNA: TGCGCCAGCAGCCACCCCGGTCGGGGTGCGTCGTTCATGAACACTGAAGCTTTCTTT.

The chain uses TRBV4-2 and TRBJ1-6; TRBD1 matches at 7 bases. Germline loops: CDR1 LGHNA, CDR2 YNFKEQ. The CDR3 is 15 residues long. J gave up 10 bases and V 1 base, and 7 bases lay outside the gene matches. The CDR3 nucleotides are TGTGCCAGCAGCCAAGTTGAGGGGGCAAGATCACCCCTCCACTTT. It encodes CASSQVEGARSPLHF.

J is TRBJ1-6 and V is TRBV19; the D is unclear. Deletions cut 6 bases from V and 11 bases from J, with 14 bases between. The CDR3 is 13 residues long. Germline values: CDR1 LNHDA, CDR2 SQIVND (reference sequence). CDR3 amino acids: CASRHSSGPPLHF. CDR3 coding DNA: TGTGCCAGTAGGCACAGTAGCGGGCCACCCCTCCACTTT.

The chain has TRBV7-2 and TRBJ1-1; D is unclear. The germline CDR1 and CDR2 sequences are SGHTA and FQGNSA. This CDR3 is 14 amino acids long. The V gene lost 2 bases and the J gene lost 4 bases, with 11 bases spanning the gap. In DNA, the CDR3 is TGTGCCAGCAGCTTAAGTGGGTGGGCCACTGAAGCTTTCTTT. Encoded protein: CASSLSGWATEAFF.